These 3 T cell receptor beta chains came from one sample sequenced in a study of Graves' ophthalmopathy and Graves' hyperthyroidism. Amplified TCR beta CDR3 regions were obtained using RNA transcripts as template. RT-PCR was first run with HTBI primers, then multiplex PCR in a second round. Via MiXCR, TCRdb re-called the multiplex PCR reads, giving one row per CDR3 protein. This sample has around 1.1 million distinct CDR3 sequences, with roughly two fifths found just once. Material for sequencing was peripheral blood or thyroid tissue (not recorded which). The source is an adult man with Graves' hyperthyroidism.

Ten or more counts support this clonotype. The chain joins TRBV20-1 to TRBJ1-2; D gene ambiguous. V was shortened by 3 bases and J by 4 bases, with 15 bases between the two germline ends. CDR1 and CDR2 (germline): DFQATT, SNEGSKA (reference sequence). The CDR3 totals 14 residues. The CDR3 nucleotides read TGCAGTGCTAGGGAGGGCGTTACTGGCTATGGCTACACCTTC. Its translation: CSAREGVTGYGYTF.

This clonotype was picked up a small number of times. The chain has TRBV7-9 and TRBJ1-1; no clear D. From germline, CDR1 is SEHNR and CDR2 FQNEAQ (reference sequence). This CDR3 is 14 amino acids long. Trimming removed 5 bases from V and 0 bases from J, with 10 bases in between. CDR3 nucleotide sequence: TGTGCCAGCAGCCGGGAAATGGTGAACACTGAAGCTTTCTTT. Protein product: CASSREMVNTEAFF.

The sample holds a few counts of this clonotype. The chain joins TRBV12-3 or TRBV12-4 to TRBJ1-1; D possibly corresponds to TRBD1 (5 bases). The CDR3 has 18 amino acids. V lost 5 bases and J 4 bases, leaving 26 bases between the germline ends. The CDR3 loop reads CASSHTGTHASVFTEAFF. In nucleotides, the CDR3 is TGTGCCAGCAGTCATACCGGGACTCATGCGTCCGTGTTCACTGAAGCTTTCTTT.